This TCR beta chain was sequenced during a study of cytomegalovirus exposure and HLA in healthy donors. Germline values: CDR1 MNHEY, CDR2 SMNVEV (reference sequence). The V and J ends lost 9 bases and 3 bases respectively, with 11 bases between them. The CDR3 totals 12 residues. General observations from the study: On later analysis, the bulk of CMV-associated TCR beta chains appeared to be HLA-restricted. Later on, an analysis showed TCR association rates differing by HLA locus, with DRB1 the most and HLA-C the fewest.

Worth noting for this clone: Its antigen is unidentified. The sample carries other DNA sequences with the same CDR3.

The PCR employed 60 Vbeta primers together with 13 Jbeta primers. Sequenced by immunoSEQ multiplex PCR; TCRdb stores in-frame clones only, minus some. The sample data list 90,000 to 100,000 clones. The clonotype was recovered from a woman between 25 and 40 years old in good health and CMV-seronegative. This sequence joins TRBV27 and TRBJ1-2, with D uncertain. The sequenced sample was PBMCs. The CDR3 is CASRREDYGYTF. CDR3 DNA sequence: TGTGCCAGTAGACGGGAGGACTATGGCTACACCTTC.